This TCR beta chain was sequenced for a study of early stage breast cancer tumors. Study-wide context: Most invasive tumors, about 80% of the 16, were ER+/PR+/HER2-.

The CDR3 totals 15 residues. V shed 11 bases and J 9 bases; nucleotides not matched to a gene: 13. Germline V gene sequence: CDR1 ENHRY, CDR2 SYGVKD. The data were produced by immunoSEQ multiplex PCR, yet TCRdb's version contains in-frame clones alone and is incomplete. Of 25,000 to 30,000 clones in the sample, around 50% were seen once. This TCR derives from a person aged 45-65 years with breast cancer. The J gene is TRBJ2-1, the V gene TRBV10-3; TRBD2 agrees at 13 bases. The sample was breast tumor tissue. In nucleotides, the CDR3 is TGTGCCGTAACTAGCGGGAGGGCCTGGGCCAGTGAGCAGTTCTTC. Protein: CAVTSGRAWASEQFF.